This T cell receptor beta chain came from a study of T-cell memory formation after mild COVID-19 (dated by TCRdb to the early 2020s). As for the study more broadly: Most TCR sequence clusters were specific to one of the two donors. In a couple of donors, T-cell clones that expanded and contracted after mild COVID-19 were tracked by sequencing TCRalpha and TCRbeta repertoires over time. The cohort was made up of two young adult volunteers, one female and one male, who were previously healthy. The study at large found these results: Clones contracting from day 15 to 85 had balanced CD4/CD8 phenotypes, while a second wave expanding from day 15 to 37 was biased towards CD4+. Only a couple of mild cases were covered by the study, and larger cohorts that include severe cases with pre-infection samples were considered necessary. SARS-CoV-2 specificity of the second-wave clones peaking on day 37 was not confirmed. Some responding clones were detected in pre-infection memory, which suggested that pre-existing cross-reactive memory T cells had joined the SARS-CoV-2 response. Contracting CD4+ clones appeared mostly in the CM and EM memory subsets, whereas CD8+ clones were enriched in EMRA.

PBMCs were isolated by Ficoll-Paque density gradient centrifugation. TCRdb records Illumina NovaSeq 6000 as the sequencer. TCRalpha and TCRbeta cDNA libraries were built by 5'RACE with constant-segment primers, adding sample barcodes and unique molecular identifiers. Trizol reagent was used to extract RNA from every sample. Amplification of the libraries took two PCR steps, and the second step added a second sample barcode plus Illumina TruSeq adapters. Libraries were sequenced on an Illumina NovaSeq with 2 x 150 bp paired-end reads. The paper's processing steps were these. The reads were demultiplexed and collapsed into UMI-guided consensus sequences using migec v1.2.7. Using mixcr v2.1.11, the UMI consensuses were aligned to TRA and TRB V and J templates and assembled into clonotypes. Clonotypes were classified as expanded or contracted when called significant by both edgeR and NoisET, with noise models trained on biological replicates. For edgeR calls, the thresholds were a false discovery rate-adjusted p below 0.01 and a log2 fold-change of 1. As an exploratory analysis of dynamics, max-normalized trajectories of the 1000 most abundant clonotypes were examined by PCA with hierarchical clustering. Each responding clone was given a CD4 or CD8 phenotype based on the CD4+ and CD8+ repertoires, which had been sequenced separately. In-frame beta chains were kept once TCRdb had trimmed the public reads at Q25 with fastp and called clones with MiXCR. Each entry is one CDR3 protein sequence, shown with its most common DNA and genes. None of the V and J calls come from the authors' own analysis; TCRdb made them. Counted in this sample were roughly 100,000 distinct CDR3 sequences; around 11% of them appeared once. The ten largest clones add up to approximately 30% of the sample.

Only a few counts were recorded for this clonotype. Its antigen is unknown. Base qualities are not recorded, but no much larger clone differs from it by a single base. Relative to germline, V is 3 bases shorter and J is 0 bases shorter, with 7 bases between their ends. The germline V gene encodes CDR1 SGDLS and CDR2 YYNGEE. The CDR3 covers 14 residues, taking in both the cysteine and the phenylalanine. Only the CDR3 portion is preserved as DNA: 42 bases, with reading frame beginning at the first base. Sample: PBMCs or a T cell subset sorted from them (not recorded which). The TCR was taken from an adult woman who had mild COVID-19 (a few samples of this study predate the infection). The sample titles of this study are shuffled in the database, so cell type and time point are left out; the donor was told from shared clones. The receptor chain draws on TRBV9 and TRBJ1-5; a weak D assignment points to TRBD1 (5 bases agree). The nucleotide sequence is given as TGTGCCAGCAGCGAGGGGACTAGCAATCAGCCCCAGCATTTT. It codes for CASSEGTSNQPQHF.